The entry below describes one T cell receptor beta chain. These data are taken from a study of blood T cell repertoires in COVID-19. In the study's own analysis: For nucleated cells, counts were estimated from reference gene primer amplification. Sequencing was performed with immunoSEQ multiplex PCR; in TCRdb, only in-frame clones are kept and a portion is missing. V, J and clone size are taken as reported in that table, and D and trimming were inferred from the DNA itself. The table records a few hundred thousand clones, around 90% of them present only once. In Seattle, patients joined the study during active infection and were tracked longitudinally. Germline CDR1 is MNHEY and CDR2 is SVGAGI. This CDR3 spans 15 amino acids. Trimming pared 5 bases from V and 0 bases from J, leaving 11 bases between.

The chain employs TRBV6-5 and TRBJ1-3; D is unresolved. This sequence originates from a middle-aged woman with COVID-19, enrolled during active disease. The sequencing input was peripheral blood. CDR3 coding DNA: TGTGCCAGCAGTACCACGGGTGGCTCTGGAAACACCATATATTTT. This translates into CASSTTGGSGNTIYF.